A selection of T cell receptor beta chains follows, all from one sample in a study of CD8 T cells in Susac syndrome. A single record per CDR3 protein comes from TCRdb applying MiXCR to the immunoSEQ multiplex PCR reads. The sample consists of about 180,000 distinct CDR3 sequences, approximately 95% of them appearing once. The sequenced sample was CD4+ T cells from PBMCs. The source of these receptors is a human donor with Susac syndrome. CDR3s include the opening cysteine and the closing phenylalanine or tryptophan. A D gene is named only where the DNA matches it firmly. The size of a clone is reported for some rows only, either as once, few or many, or as a class for expanded clones.

V gene	clone size	D gene	J gene	CDR3 protein	CDR3 DNA
TRBV6-2/TRBV6-3	NA	NA	TRBJ2-6	CASLQGFSGANVLTF	TGTGCCAGCCTACAGGGTTTCTCTGGGGCCAACGTCCTGACTTTC
TRBV7-2	NA	NA	TRBJ1-3	CASSLRTQNSGNTIYF	TGTGCCAGCAGCTTACGCACACAGAACTCTGGAAACACCATATATTTT
TRBV24-1	once	TRBD2	TRBJ2-2	CATRGTSGKFTGELFF	TGTGCCACCAGGGGGACTAGCGGGAAGTTCACCGGGGAGCTGTTTTTT
TRBV4-3	NA	TRBD2	TRBJ2-1	CASSQGSGGDNEQFF	TGCGCCAGCAGCCAAGGGAGCGGGGGGGACAATGAGCAGTTCTTC
TRBV7-9	NA	TRBD1	TRBJ1-5	CASSFGQGFMGPPQPQHF	TGTGCCAGCAGCTTCGGACAGGGATTCATGGGGCCCCCTCAGCCCCAGCATTTT
TRBV7-6	NA	NA	TRBJ2-4	CASSSLPEGIQYF	TGTGCCAGCAGCTCTTTGCCGGAAGGCATTCAGTACTTC
TRBV24-1	NA	NA	TRBJ2-4	CATSDPGTDIQYF	TGTGCCACCAGTGACCCCGGGACCGACATTCAGTACTTC
TRBV4-1	NA	TRBD1	TRBJ1-1	CASSQAYRGRTEAFF	TGCGCCAGCAGCCAAGCCTACAGGGGAAGGACTGAAGCTTTCTTT
TRBV30	NA	NA	TRBJ1-5	CAWSDPGPGPQHF	TGTGCCTGGAGTGATCCAGGACCAGGGCCCCAGCATTTT
TRBV30	NA	NA	TRBJ2-7	CAWGTGNREQYF	TGTGCCTGGGGGACGGGGAACCGAGAGCAGTACTTC
TRBV20-1	NA	NA	TRBJ1-1	CSAYTSDRTEAFF	TGCAGTGCTTACACGTCTGATAGGACTGAAGCTTTCTTT
TRBV9	NA	TRBD1	TRBJ2-1	CASSIDPLDRGEDEQFF	TGTGCCAGCAGCATCGATCCCTTGGACAGGGGAGAAGATGAGCAGTTCTTC
TRBV29-1	NA	NA	TRBJ2-5	CSVARQETQYF	TGCAGCGTTGCGCGGCAAGAGACCCAGTACTTC
TRBV28	NA	TRBD1	TRBJ1-5	CASSPMGQGSSQPQHF	TGTGCCAGCAGCCCTATGGGACAGGGTTCAAGTCAGCCCCAGCATTTT
TRBV5-1	NA	NA	TRBJ2-1	CASSLEGPSYNEQFF	TGCGCCAGCAGCTTGGAGGGACCCTCCTACAATGAGCAGTTCTTC
TRBV2	NA	TRBD2	TRBJ2-2	CASSRRLAGEIRSTGELFF	TGTGCCAGCAGCCGCCGACTAGCGGGAGAGATACGGTCGACCGGGGAGCTGTTTTTT
TRBV19	NA	NA	TRBJ1-5	CATGDSNQPQHF	TGTGCCACAGGGGATAGCAATCAGCCCCAGCATTTT
TRBV28	NA	TRBD1	TRBJ1-5	CASTQEGARQPQHF	TGTGCCAGCACCCAGGAGGGGGCGAGACAGCCCCAGCATTTT
TRBV4-3	NA	NA	TRBJ2-5	CASSQVSGETQYF	TGCGCCAGCAGCCAGGTATCGGGTGAGACCCAGTACTTC
TRBV11-1	few	NA	TRBJ2-5	CASSLAAGRQETQYF	TGTGCCAGCAGCCTGGCGGCCGGCAGACAAGAGACCCAGTACTTC
TRBV12-3/TRBV12-4	NA	TRBD2	TRBJ2-5	CASSPPGGLAGGETQYF	TGTGCCAGCAGCCCACCGGGAGGACTAGCGGGAGGGGAGACCCAGTACTTC
TRBV29-1	NA	NA	TRBJ2-7	CSVLLTVTYEQYF	TGCAGCGTTCTCCTGACGGTGACCTACGAGCAGTACTTC
TRBV5-1	NA	TRBD2	TRBJ2-7	CASSLGHLGLEGEQYF	TGCGCCAGCAGCTTAGGACACTTGGGACTAGAAGGCGAGCAGTACTTC
TRBV28	NA	NA	TRBJ2-5	CASSLVKGTQYF	TGTGCCAGCAGTTTAGTGAAAGGGACCCAGTACTTC
TRBV6-1	NA	NA	TRBJ1-1	CASSPPAQGRMNTEAFF	TGTGCCAGCAGTCCCCCGGCACAGGGAAGGATGAACACTGAAGCTTTCTTT
TRBV18	NA	NA	TRBJ1-1	CASSPPAGLNTEAFF	TGTGCCAGCTCACCACCGGCAGGGCTGAACACTGAAGCTTTCTTT
TRBV28	once	TRBD1	TRBJ2-4	CASSSRQGLQNIQYF	TGTGCCAGCAGTAGCCGACAGGGATTGCAAAACATTCAGTACTTC
TRBV7-8	NA	NA	TRBJ1-2	CASSPTVDYGYTF	TGTGCCAGCAGCCCCACCGTTGACTATGGCTACACCTTC
TRBV30	NA	NA	TRBJ2-7	CAWEDYEQYF	TGTGCCTGGGAGGACTACGAGCAGTACTTC
TRBV5-5	NA	NA	TRBJ1-1	CASSLYWTEKAFF	TGTGCCAGCAGCTTGTATTGGACGGAGAAAGCTTTCTTT
TRBV9	NA	NA	TRBJ2-7	CASSVAGRGYEQYF	TGTGCCAGCAGCGTAGCCGGACGGGGCTACGAGCAGTACTTC
TRBV6-1	once	TRBD2	TRBJ2-3	CASRRTSGRATDTQYF	TGTGCCAGCCGACGGACTAGCGGGAGGGCCACAGATACGCAGTATTTT
TRBV9	NA	TRBD1	TRBJ2-4	CASRGQGLAKNIQYF	TGTGCCAGCAGAGGACAGGGGTTGGCCAAAAACATTCAGTACTTC
TRBV12-3/TRBV12-4	once	NA	TRBJ2-7	CASSRGGQYYEQYF	TGTGCCAGCAGTCGGGGAGGTCAGTATTACGAGCAGTACTTC
TRBV20-1	NA	NA	TRBJ1-2	CSAMLGGYTF	TGCAGTGCCATGCTAGGGGGCTACACCTTC
TRBV15	NA	TRBD2	TRBJ2-5	CATSRDRVAGGLETQYF	TGTGCCACCAGCAGAGATCGGGTGGCGGGGGGGCTCGAGACCCAGTACTTC
TRBV13	once	NA	TRBJ2-3	CASSVQGPDTQYF	TGTGCCAGCAGCGTCCAGGGCCCAGATACGCAGTATTTT
TRBV12-3/TRBV12-4	NA	NA	TRBJ1-5	CASSPRRNQPQHF	TGTGCCAGCAGTCCGCGAAGGAATCAGCCCCAGCATTTT
TRBV20-1	NA	NA	TRBJ2-1	CSAEGAGASSYNEQFF	TGCAGTGCCGAGGGGGCGGGGGCAAGCTCCTACAATGAGCAGTTCTTC
TRBV19	NA	NA	TRBJ2-7	CASSMDKWTPSYEQYF	TGTGCCAGTAGTATGGACAAGTGGACACCTTCCTACGAGCAGTACTTC
TRBV4-3	NA	NA	TRBJ1-6	CASSQARGVNSPLHF	TGCGCCAGCAGCCAAGCCCGGGGGGTTAATTCACCCCTCCACTTT
TRBV9	once	NA	TRBJ2-5	CASSKQGGGETQYF	TGTGCCAGCAGCAAACAGGGAGGCGGGGAGACCCAGTACTTC
TRBV6-2/TRBV6-3	few	NA	TRBJ1-5	CASSYTGYQPQHF	TGTGCCAGCAGTTACACAGGCTATCAGCCCCAGCATTTT
TRBV2	NA	TRBD1	TRBJ1-1	CASSGTGKAFF	TGTGCCAGCTCCGGGACAGGAAAAGCTTTCTTT
TRBV29-1	NA	NA	TRBJ1-2	CSVETQQAVDGYTF	TGCAGCGTTGAAACCCAGCAGGCGGTCGATGGCTACACCTTC
TRBV7-9	NA	NA	TRBJ1-5	CASGTSNQPQHF	TGTGCCAGCGGCACCAGCAATCAGCCCCAGCATTTT
TRBV29-1	few	TRBD1	TRBJ1-4	CSVDRGSGEKLFF	TGCAGCGTCGACAGGGGGTCGGGTGAAAAACTGTTTTTT
TRBV5-4	NA	TRBD1	TRBJ1-2	CASSLQGTIYGYTF	TGTGCCAGCAGCCTACAGGGGACTATCTATGGCTACACCTTC